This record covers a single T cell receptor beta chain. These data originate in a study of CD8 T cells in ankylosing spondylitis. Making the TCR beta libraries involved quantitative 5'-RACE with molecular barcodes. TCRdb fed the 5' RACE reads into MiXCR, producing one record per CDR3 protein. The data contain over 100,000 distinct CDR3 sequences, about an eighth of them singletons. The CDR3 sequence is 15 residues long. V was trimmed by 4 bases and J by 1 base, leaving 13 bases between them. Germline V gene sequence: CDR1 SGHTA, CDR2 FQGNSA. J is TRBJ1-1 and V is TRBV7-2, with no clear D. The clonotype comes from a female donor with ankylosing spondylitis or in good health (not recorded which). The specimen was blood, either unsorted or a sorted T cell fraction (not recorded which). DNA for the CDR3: TGTGCCAGCAGCTCCCGAGGGCCACCGAACACTGAAGCTTTCTTT. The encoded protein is CASSSRGPPNTEAFF.